This T cell receptor beta chain originates from a study of PD-1 blockade in classical Hodgkin lymphoma. Study in general: Patients in the cohort were put on intravenous nivolumab, 3 mg/kg every 2 weeks. Study conclusions and caveats: Complete responders' diversity at baseline resembled that of newly diagnosed patients. Significant TCR diversity gains by C4D1 occurred in CD4+ but not CD8+ cells. Newly diagnosed patients were reported to exhibit reduced baseline TCR diversity relative to healthy donors.

The method was immunoSEQ multiplex PCR; TCRdb's version includes in-frame clones alone and lacks a portion of them. The sample shows about 37,000 clones, about 90% of them seen only once. With no exception, relapse followed autologous stem cell transplantation in all patients, and brentuximab vedotin exposure varied. Comments on this clone: Its antigen is unidentified.

After removal of 0 bases from V and 2 bases from J, the junction contained 2 bases not matched to a gene. The CDR3 has 15 residues. Germline CDR1 reads SGDLS; CDR2 reads YYNGEE. The sequence was collected from a human donor with classical Hodgkin lymphoma. This specimen was peripheral blood mononuclear cells (PBMCs), taken before the second cycle of nivolumab. The chain recombines TRBV9 with TRBJ2-7; 10 positions match TRBD2. CDR3 residues: CASSVGLAGAYEQYF. The CDR3, as DNA: TGTGCCAGCAGCGTAGGTCTAGCGGGAGCCTACGAGCAGTACTTC.